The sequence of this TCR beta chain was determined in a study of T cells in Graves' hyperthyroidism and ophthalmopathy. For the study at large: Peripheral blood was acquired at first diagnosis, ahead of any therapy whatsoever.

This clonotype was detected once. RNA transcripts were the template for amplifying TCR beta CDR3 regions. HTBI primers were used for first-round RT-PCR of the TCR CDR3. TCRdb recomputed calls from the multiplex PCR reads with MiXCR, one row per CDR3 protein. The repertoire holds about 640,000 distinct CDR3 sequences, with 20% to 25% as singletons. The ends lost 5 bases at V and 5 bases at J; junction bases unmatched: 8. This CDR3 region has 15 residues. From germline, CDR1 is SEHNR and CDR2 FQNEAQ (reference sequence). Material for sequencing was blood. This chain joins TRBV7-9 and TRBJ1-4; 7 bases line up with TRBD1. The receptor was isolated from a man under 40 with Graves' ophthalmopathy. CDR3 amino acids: CASSPRTGENEKLFF. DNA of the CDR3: TGTGCCAGCAGCCCTCGGACAGGAGAAAATGAAAAACTGTTTTTT.